The sequence of this T cell receptor (beta chain) was determined in a study of OX40 agonist ivuxolimab in advanced cancers. For the study at large: Patients were dosed with the agonistic anti-OX40 (CD134) antibody ivuxolimab. Three individuals attained partial responses, comprising one hepatocellular carcinoma case and two cutaneous melanoma cases.

General study findings and limits: Clonal expansion in partial responders at 0.1-3.0 mg/kg ranked among the lowest.

The V gene's germline CDR1 is LNHDA and CDR2 SQIVND (reference sequence). Trimming took 4 bases from V and 4 from J, leaving 17 bases between them. The CDR3 is 16 amino acids. Note on this clone: Its antigen is not known.

Some clones are missing from TCRdb's copy, which holds only in-frame ones; the method was immunoSEQ multiplex PCR. The table has fewer than 90,000 clones, roughly nine tenths seen once. The chain joins TRBV19 to TRBJ2-1; tentative D call: TRBD1 (6 bases). This clonotype originated in an adult with an advanced solid tumor such as melanoma, head and neck, liver or kidney cancer. Source: CD4+ or CD8+ T cells sorted from blood, taken in a trial of the OX40 agonist ivuxolimab. The CDR3 sequence is CASSTDGQGRYNEQFF. The CDR3, as DNA: TGTGCCAGTAGTACGGACGGTCAGGGGAGATACAATGAGCAGTTCTTC. Supplemented by reference TRBV19 and TRBJ2-1, the full variable domain reads DGGITQSPKYLFRKEGQNVTLSCEQNLNHDAMYWYRQDPGQGLRLIYYSQIVNDFQKGDIAEGYSVSREKKESFPLTVTSAQKNPTAFYLCASSTDGQGRYNEQFFGPGTRLTVL.